The next 31 T cell receptor beta chains were all read from a single sample in a study of CD8 T cells in Susac syndrome. Random hexamers served to reverse transcribe roughly 0.5 to 1 ug RNA. MiXCR, run by TCRdb on the immunoSEQ multiplex PCR reads, gives a single entry per CDR3 protein. The table has more than 75,000 distinct CDR3 sequences, 80% to 95% seen once. Material for sequencing was CD8+ T cells from PBMCs. The receptors derive from a human donor in good health.

The genes are TRBV5-1 and TRBJ2-7; D is undetermined. The V end lost 0 bases, the J end lost 2 bases, and 3 bases lay between the germline ends. Germline V lookup: CDR1 SGHRS, CDR2 YFSETQ. The CDR3 has 12 residues. The CDR3 DNA reads TGCGCCAGCAGCTTGGACACCTACGAGCAGTACTTC. Translated: CASSLDTYEQYF.

The CDR3 DNA reads as TGCAGTGCTTCGACTAGCAATGAGCAGTTCTTC. Translating gives CSASTSNEQFF. The chain has TRBV20-1 and TRBJ2-1; possibly TRBD2 for D (6 bases). Germline loops: CDR1 DFQATT, CDR2 SNEGSKA (reference sequence). The germline V and J ends were trimmed by 5 bases and 6 bases, with 8 bases remaining between them. The CDR3 covers 11 residues.

This clonotype was observed a single time. V usage is TRBV19 and J usage is TRBJ1-5; 8 positions match TRBD1. The CDR3 is 15 amino acids. From germline, CDR1 is LNHDA and CDR2 SQIVND (reference sequence). J lost 4 bases, V lost 7 bases, and 9 bases had no gene match. CDR3 in amino acids: CASTQFTGGNQPQHF. Here the CDR3 DNA reads TGTGCCAGTACCCAATTCACAGGGGGAAATCAGCCCCAGCATTTT.

This chain joins TRBV5-6 and TRBJ2-7; 7 bases are shared with TRBD1. V shed 5 bases, J shed 3 bases, and the junction held 8 bases outside the gene matches. The CDR3 length is 14 residues. Germline V gene lookup returns CDR1 SGHDT and CDR2 YYEEEE. CDR3 amino acids: CASSSRTGNYEQYF. DNA for the CDR3: TGTGCCAGCAGTTCCCGGACAGGCAACTACGAGCAGTACTTC. Filled out from reference TRBV5-6 and TRBJ2-7, the complete variable domain reads DAGVTQSPTHLIKTRGQQVTLRCSPKSGHDTVSWYQQALGQGPQFIFQYYEEEERQRGNFPDRFSGHQFPNYSSELNVNALLLGDSALYLCASSSRTGNYEQYFGPGTRLTVT.

The rearrangement links TRBV19 to TRBJ1-1; D gene uncertain. V shed 4 bases and J shed 4 bases, with 10 bases lying between them. Germline CDR1 is LNHDA and CDR2 is SQIVND (reference sequence). This CDR3 has 13 amino acids. The CDR3 region is CASSSGGSTEAFF. The CDR3 bases are TGTGCCAGTAGTAGTGGAGGCTCCACTGAAGCTTTCTTT.

This clonotype appeared once. The rearrangement uses TRBV6-1 and TRBJ2-7, with unresolved D. V was shortened by 4 bases and J by 4 bases, with 11 bases between the two germline ends. CDR1 is MNHNS and CDR2 is SASEGT in the germline V gene. This CDR3 is 13 amino acids long. CDR3 bases: TGTGCCAGCAGTGGGACGGATCTTTACGAGCAGTACTTC. Protein sequence: CASSGTDLYEQYF.

The chain is built from TRBV29-1 and TRBJ2-7, with a possible D match to TRBD2 (5 bases). The germline CDR1 and CDR2 sequences are SQVTM and ANQGSEA. The CDR3 spans 13 residues. Between the trimmed V and J ends, which lost 1 base and 2 bases, there was a span of 9 bases. CDR3 protein: CSVEGERAYEQYF. DNA of the CDR3: TGCAGCGTTGAAGGGGAGAGGGCCTACGAGCAGTACTTC.

This rearrangement joins TRBV27 to TRBJ1-2, with 7 bases lining up with TRBD1. The J segment lost 3 bases and the V segment lost 0 bases, leaving 1 base of the junction unmatched. Germline loops: CDR1 MNHEY, CDR2 SMNVEV (reference sequence). The CDR3 has 14 residues. CDR3 amino acids: CASSLSQGDYGYTF. As DNA, the CDR3 is TGTGCCAGCAGTTTATCCCAGGGGGACTATGGCTACACCTTC.

The CDR3 DNA follows: TGCAGCGTTGAATCGGTCGACAAGCACTATGGCTACACCTTC. Translating it yields CSVESVDKHYGYTF. The chain couples TRBV29-1 to TRBJ1-2; D ambiguous. Germline values: CDR1 SQVTM, CDR2 ANQGSEA. V was pared by 2 bases and J by 3 bases, with 13 bases between. The CDR3 is 14 amino acids.

A single count supports this clonotype. This chain connects TRBV12-5 to TRBJ2-7, with D unclear. Germline CDR1 reads LGHNT; CDR2 reads FRNRAP. The CDR3 extends over 11 amino acids. CDR3 DNA sequence: TGTGCCACCGGGTTTGGCTACGAGCAGTACTTC. Translation: CATGFGYEQYF.

V gene TRBV2 combines with J gene TRBJ1-5; 10 bases align to TRBD1. Unmatched junction bases numbered 11, after V lost 4 bases and J lost 8 bases. The germline V gene has CDR1 SNHLY and CDR2 FYNNEI. This CDR3 comprises 16 residues. The CDR3 is CASSGSRDRGDEPQHF. CDR3 coding DNA: TGTGCCAGCAGTGGGAGCAGGGACAGGGGTGATGAGCCCCAGCATTTT.

DNA for the CDR3: TGCAGCGTTGAGGTCGGGACTAGCGGGGGGCTCACCGGGGAGCTGTTTTTT. Translated: CSVEVGTSGGLTGELFF. The chain joins TRBV29-1 to TRBJ2-2; 15 nucleotides agree with TRBD2. V lost 3 bases, J lost 4 bases, and 6 bases stayed unmatched. The CDR3 covers 17 residues. The germline V gene has CDR1 SQVTM and CDR2 ANQGSEA.

V and J are TRBV2 and TRBJ2-5; D is possibly TRBD2 (5 bases). The CDR3 covers 11 residues. The V and J ends lost 10 bases and 5 bases respectively, with 11 bases between them. CDR1 and CDR2 from the germline V gene are SNHLY and FYNNEI. The DNA for the CDR3 is TGTGCCATCCCCCGGAGGGAGACCCAGTACTTC. It is translated as CAIPRRETQYF.

In its sample, this clonotype was seen a few times. This chain connects TRBV5-1 to TRBJ2-1; TRBD1 matches at 8 bases. Germline assignment: CDR1 SGHRS and CDR2 YFSETQ. The J segment lost 5 bases and the V segment lost 3 bases, leaving 4 bases of the junction unmatched. The CDR3 runs 14 residues. The CDR3 DNA reads as TGCGCCAGCAGCTATCCGGGACAGGACAATGAGCAGTTCTTC. Translation gives CASSYPGQDNEQFF.

The chain is built from TRBV6-1 and TRBJ1-1, with D possibly being TRBD1 (6 bases). From germline, CDR1 is MNHNS and CDR2 SASEGT. The CDR3 is 15 residues long. Trimming pared 6 bases from V and 0 bases from J, leaving 14 bases between. CDR3 protein: CASRVGTRLNTEAFF. The CDR3 DNA reads TGTGCCAGCAGGGTTGGGACACGGTTGAACACTGAAGCTTTCTTT.

The chain's CDR3 is CASSPPEFF. In nucleotides, the CDR3 is TGTGCCAGCAGTCCCCCCGAGTTCTTC. The chain has TRBV28 and TRBJ2-1; D uncertain. The CDR3 totals 9 residues. V was clipped by 5 bases and J by 14 bases, with 7 bases between them. CDR1 and CDR2 from the germline V gene are MDHEN and SYDVKM. Full variable domain (outside the CDR3, taken from reference TRBV28 and TRBJ2-1): DVKVTQSSRYLVKRTGEKVFLECVQDMDHENMFWYRQDPGLGLRLIYFSYDVKMKEKGDIPEGYSVSREKKERFSLILESASTNQTSMYLCASSPPEFFGPGTRLTVL.

This rearrangement joins TRBV4-1 to TRBJ2-3, with 8 bases lining up with TRBD2. In germline, CDR1 is MGHRA, CDR2 YSYEKL. CDR3 length: 15 residues. V dropped 3 bases and J dropped 0; count of bases not matched to a gene: 2. CDR3 DNA: TGCGCCAGCAGCCATAGCGGGGTGAGCACAGATACGCAGTATTTT. It translates to CASSHSGVSTDTQYF.

This sequence joins TRBV6-4 and TRBJ2-1; 9 bases align to TRBD2. Germline CDR1 is MRHNA and CDR2 is SNTAGT. This CDR3 is built from 14 residues. The trim removed 4 bases at V and 6 bases at J, leaving 4 bases unmatched. CDR3 in amino acids: CASSVTAGGNEQFF. The CDR3 DNA sequence: TGTGCCAGCAGTGTTACAGCGGGGGGCAATGAGCAGTTCTTC.

The V and J genes are TRBV6-6 and TRBJ2-7; tentative D call: TRBD1 (5 bases). The germline CDR1 and CDR2 sequences are MNHNY and SVGAGI (reference sequence). The CDR3 totals 16 residues. The germline V and J ends were trimmed by 0 bases and 2 bases, with 14 bases remaining between them. The DNA of the CDR3 is TGTGCCAGCAGTTACTCAGGGGCCTTACCGACCTACGAGCAGTACTTC. Protein product: CASSYSGALPTYEQYF.

V is TRBV7-8 and J is TRBJ2-7; D tentatively reads TRBD1 or TRBD2 (6 bases each). The CDR3 is 14 residues long. Per the germline V gene, CDR1 is SGHVS and CDR2 is FQNEAQ. Trimming pared 5 bases from V and 3 bases from J, leaving 14 bases between. CDR3: CASSPGGGDYEQYF. In DNA form, the CDR3 reads TGTGCCAGCAGCCCCGGGGGCGGGGACTACGAGCAGTACTTC. The full variable domain, with the rest looked up from reference TRBV7-8 and TRBJ2-7, is GAGVSQSPRYKVAKRGQDVALRCDPISGHVSLFWYQQALGQGPEFLTYFQNEAQLDKSGLPSDRFFAERPEGSVSTLKIQRTQQEDSAVYLCASSPGGGDYEQYFGPGTRLTVT.

This chain links TRBV13 with TRBJ2-7; 8 bases fit TRBD2. The J segment lost 6 bases and the V segment lost 5 bases, leaving 3 bases of the junction unmatched. CDR1 and CDR2 from the germline V gene are PRHDT and FYEKMQ (reference sequence). This CDR3 spans 12 amino acids. For the CDR3, the DNA is TGTGCCAGCAGCAACCTAGCGGGCGAGCAGTACTTC. Encoded protein: CASSNLAGEQYF.

The chain couples TRBV2 to TRBJ1-1, with D perhaps matching TRBD1 (5 bases). There are 15 residues in the CDR3. V lost 2 bases, J lost 5 bases, and 15 bases lay in between. Per germline, CDR1 SNHLY and CDR2 FYNNEI. The DNA of the CDR3 is TGTGCCAGCAGTGAATCGGCAGGGTTGAGTACTGAAGCTTTCTTT. The encoded protein is CASSESAGLSTEAFF.

The chain links TRBV7-2 to TRBJ1-4, with 8 bases aligning to TRBD1. This CDR3 has 15 amino acids. Trimming removed 5 bases from V and 8 bases from J; junction bases left unmatched: 10. Looked up from germline, CDR1 is SGHTA and CDR2 is FQGNSA. The CDR3 DNA follows: TGTGCCAGCAGCCCGCGGGACAGGCCGGGCGAAAAACTGTTTTTT. It encodes CASSPRDRPGEKLFF.

The chain couples TRBV28 to TRBJ2-7, with 7 bases aligning to TRBD1. CDR1 is MDHEN and CDR2 is SYDVKM in the germline V gene. The CDR3 is 13 residues long. The V segment lost 5 bases and the J segment 3 bases; nucleotides outside the gene matches: 4. The CDR3: CASSRTGHYEQYF. CDR3 DNA: TGTGCCAGCAGTAGGACAGGACACTACGAGCAGTACTTC.

This clonotype was counted between two and nine times. V usage is TRBV2 and J usage is TRBJ1-1; D is perhaps TRBD1 (5 bases). Trimming stripped 3 bases from V and 1 base from J, with 6 bases between. The CDR3 spans 13 residues. CDR1 is SNHLY, CDR2 FYNNEI, per germline. CDR3 nucleotide sequence: TGTGCCAGCAGTGACCAGGGGAACACTGAAGCTTTCTTT. Residues: CASSDQGNTEAFF.

In its sample, this clonotype was seen once. V and J are TRBV9 and TRBJ2-5, with 11 positions matching TRBD2. With 5 bases clipped from V and 4 bases from J, the junction kept 4 bases outside the gene matches. CDR3 length: 14 residues. Germline CDR1 is SGDLS and CDR2 is YYNGEE. In DNA form, the CDR3 reads TGTGCCAGCAGTAGCGGGGGGGCCGTAGAGACCCAGTACTTC. It specifies CASSSGGAVETQYF.

This chain connects TRBV21-1 to TRBJ2-7; no DNA check was done on the table's D call, TRBD1. TRBV21-1 is labeled a pseudogene. The CDR3 sequence is 16 residues long. The CDR3 bases are TGTGCCAGCAGCAAAGGGTCCGGGACCACCTCCTACGAGCAGTACTTC. This codes for CASSKGSGTTSYEQYF.

This chain links TRBV9 with TRBJ1-3; D call uncertain. V lost 7 bases to trimming and J lost 4 bases, with 12 bases between them. The germline CDR1 and CDR2 sequences are SGDLS and YYNGEE. The CDR3 sequence is 13 residues long. CDR3 sequence reads: CASEEGTGNTIYF. The CDR3 DNA sequence: TGTGCCAGCGAGGAGGGTACAGGAAACACCATATATTTT.

In its sample, this clonotype was seen a few times. This chain links TRBV11-2 with TRBJ2-3, with D possibly TRBD2 on 5 matching bases. V was clipped by 3 bases and J by 5 bases, with 12 bases between them. The CDR3 is made up of 14 amino acids. Germline CDR1 reads SGHAT; CDR2 reads FQNNGV. DNA of the CDR3: TGTGCCAGCAGCTTGGGTCTCGGAGGAGATACGCAGTATTTT. Encoded protein: CASSLGLGGDTQYF. Full variable domain (rest looked up from reference TRBV11-2 and TRBJ2-3): EAGVAQSPRYKIIEKRQSVAFWCNPISGHATLYWYQQILGQGPKLLIQFQNNGVVDDSQLPKDRFSAERLKGVDSTLKIQPAKLEDSAVYLCASSLGLGGDTQYFGPGTRLTVL.

The V gene is TRBV19, the J gene TRBJ2-2, with D possibly TRBD2 on 5 matching bases. Germline V gene lookup returns CDR1 LNHDA and CDR2 SQIVND (reference sequence). This CDR3 region has 18 residues. V lost 3 bases to trimming and J lost 6 bases, with 23 bases between them. The DNA of the CDR3 is TGTGCCAGTAGTATCATACTAGATCCCGAAACCACCCCCGGGGAGCTGTTTTTT. It specifies CASSIILDPETTPGELFF.

The rearrangement uses TRBV5-6 and TRBJ2-5; D not resolved. CDR3 length equals 13 residues. V lost 4 bases to trimming and J lost 5 bases, with 12 bases between them. Germline-derived CDR1 and CDR2 are SGHDT and YYEEEE. CDR3 bases: TGTGCCAGCAGCACTACCGCGAGGGAGACCCAGTACTTC. This gives the protein CASSTTARETQYF.